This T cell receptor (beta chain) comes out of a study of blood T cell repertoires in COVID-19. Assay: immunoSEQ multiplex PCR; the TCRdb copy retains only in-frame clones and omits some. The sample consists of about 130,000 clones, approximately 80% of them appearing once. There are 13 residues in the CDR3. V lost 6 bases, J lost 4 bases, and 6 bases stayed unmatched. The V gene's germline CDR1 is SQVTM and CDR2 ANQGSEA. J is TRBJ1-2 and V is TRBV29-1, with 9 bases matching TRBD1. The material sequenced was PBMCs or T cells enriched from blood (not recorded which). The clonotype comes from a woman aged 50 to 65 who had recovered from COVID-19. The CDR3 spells CSVGTGSGYGYTF. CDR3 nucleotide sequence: TGCAGCGTCGGGACAGGGTCGGGCTATGGCTACACCTTC.